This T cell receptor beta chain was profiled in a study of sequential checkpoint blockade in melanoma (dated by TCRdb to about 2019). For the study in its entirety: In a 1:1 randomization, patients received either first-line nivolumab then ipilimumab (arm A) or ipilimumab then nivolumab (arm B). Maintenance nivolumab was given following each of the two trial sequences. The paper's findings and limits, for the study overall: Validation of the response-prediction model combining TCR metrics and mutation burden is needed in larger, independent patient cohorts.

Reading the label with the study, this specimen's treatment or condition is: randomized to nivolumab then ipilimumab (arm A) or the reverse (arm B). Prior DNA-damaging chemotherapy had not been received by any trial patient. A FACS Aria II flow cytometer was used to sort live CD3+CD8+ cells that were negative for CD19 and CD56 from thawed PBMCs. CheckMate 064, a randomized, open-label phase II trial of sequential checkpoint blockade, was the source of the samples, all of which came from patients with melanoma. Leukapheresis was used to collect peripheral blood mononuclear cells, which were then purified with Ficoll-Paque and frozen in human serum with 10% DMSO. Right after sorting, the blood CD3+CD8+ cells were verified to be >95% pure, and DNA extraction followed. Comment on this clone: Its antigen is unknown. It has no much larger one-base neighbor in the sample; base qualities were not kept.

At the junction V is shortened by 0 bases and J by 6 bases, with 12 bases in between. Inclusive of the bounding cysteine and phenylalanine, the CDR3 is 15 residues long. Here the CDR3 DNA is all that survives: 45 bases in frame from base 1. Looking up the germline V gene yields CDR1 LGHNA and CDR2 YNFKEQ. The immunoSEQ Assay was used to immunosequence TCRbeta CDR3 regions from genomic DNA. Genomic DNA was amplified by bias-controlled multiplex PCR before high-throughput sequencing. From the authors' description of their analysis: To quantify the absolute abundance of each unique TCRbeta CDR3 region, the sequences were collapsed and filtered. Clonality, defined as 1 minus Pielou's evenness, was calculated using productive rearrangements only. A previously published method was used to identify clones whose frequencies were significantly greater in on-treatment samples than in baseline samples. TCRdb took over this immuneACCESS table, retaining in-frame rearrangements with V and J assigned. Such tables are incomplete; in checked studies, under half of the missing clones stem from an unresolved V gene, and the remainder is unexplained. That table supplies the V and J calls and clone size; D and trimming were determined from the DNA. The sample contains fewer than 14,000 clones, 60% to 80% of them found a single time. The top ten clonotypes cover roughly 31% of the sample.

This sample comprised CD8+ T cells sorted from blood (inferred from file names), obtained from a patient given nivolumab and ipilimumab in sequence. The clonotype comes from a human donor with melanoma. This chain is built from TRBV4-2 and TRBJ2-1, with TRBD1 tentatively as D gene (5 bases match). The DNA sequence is TGTGCCAGCAGCCAAGAGTGGGGCGAGGCCAATGAGCAGTTCTTC. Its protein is CASSQEWGEANEQFF.